This TCR beta chain was sequenced for a study of ipilimumab plus nivolumab after autologous stem cell transplantation (dated by TCRdb to the early 2020s). Regarding the study in general: The median number of doses that trial patients received was 5 or 6 for ipilimumab and fewer than ten for nivolumab. The DLBCL cohort included primary refractory and relapsed disease, with 18-month progression-free survival of approximately 83% and 30% respectively. Patients with high-risk diffuse large B cell lymphoma, mature T cell lymphoma, or multiple myeloma undergoing autologous transplant were enrolled in the trial. Roughly 35 patients made up the trial's intent-to-treat population.

CDR1 and CDR2 are drawn from the germline V gene: SGHRS, YFSETQ. Taken from cysteine to phenylalanine, the CDR3 has 15 residues. CDR3 DNA is the only sequence kept; it has 45 bases, read in frame from the first base. V is pared back by 0 bases and J by 7 bases, with 14 bases lying between the germline termini. The library was obtained by the immunoSEQ multiplex PCR assay. TCRdb's version of the immuneACCESS table is confined to in-frame rearrangements and falls short of the full clone set. An unresolved V gene accounts for under half of the shortfall where checked; the remainder is of unknown origin. Recorded for this sample are about 83,000 clones; 83% of them occurred a single time. 2.2% of the sample comes from the top ten. This clone was seen only a few times. Its antigen remains undetermined. No per-base quality is available; no much larger clone lies one base away. General conclusions and limits of the study: Combined checkpoint inhibition appeared tolerable as post-transplant consolidation, according to the authors' conclusion. The authors stated that profiles of the T cell receptor repertoire, regulatory T cell phenotype and gut microbiota provided a biologic rationale for studying this approach further.

Ipilimumab was given at 1 mg/kg intravenously on day 1 of selected weeks, and checkpoint therapy started 14 to 28 days after autologous transplant. Patients received nivolumab at 3 mg/kg intravenously on day 1 of weeks 1, 4, 7, 10, and every two weeks through week 26. The study was a Phase Ib clinical trial testing combined checkpoint inhibition with ipilimumab and nivolumab as consolidation after autologous stem cell transplantation. This sequence uses TRBV5-1 and TRBJ2-1; TRBD2 is a weak D gene call, 6 bases matching. The clonotype comes from a male donor with diffuse large B-cell lymphoma. The starting material was PBMCs, obtained in a trial of ipilimumab plus nivolumab as post-transplant consolidation. The DNA sequence reads TGCGCCAGCAGCTTGGGTTCAGCTAGCGTGAATGAGCAGTTCTTC. It encodes CASSLGSASVNEQFF.